These 7 T cell receptor beta chains originate from one sample sequenced in a study of T cell repertoires in cytomegalovirus infection. TCRdb fed the reads into MiXCR, producing one record per CDR3 protein. The sample lists approximately 400,000 distinct CDR3 sequences, about 33% seen once, with roughly an eighth in the top ten. Source material: PBMCs. The receptor set was obtained from a human donor in good health (CMV status not recorded). Some clones in this sample may be carry-over from other donors' samples.

The rearrangement links TRBV4-1 to TRBJ1-4; 8 positions match TRBD1. J lost 7 bases, V lost 3 bases, and 10 bases had no gene match. The CDR3 covers 16 residues. Germline V gene lookup returns CDR1 MGHRA and CDR2 YSYEKL. DNA for the CDR3: TGCGCCAGCAGCCAGGGAAGACAGGGGCCCGTTGAAAAACTGTTTTTT. It is translated as CASSQGRQGPVEKLFF.

V usage is TRBV19 and J usage is TRBJ1-1; 8 bases fit TRBD1. This CDR3 spans 15 amino acids. V trimming: 3 bases; J trimming: 6 bases; junction bases outside the gene matches: 9. The germline V gene encodes CDR1 LNHDA and CDR2 SQIVND (reference sequence). The CDR3 is CASSITPTGESEAFF. CDR3 DNA: TGTGCCAGTAGTATTACCCCGACAGGGGAATCTGAAGCTTTCTTT.

The V gene is TRBV9, the J gene TRBJ2-2; D is ambiguous. Germline loops: CDR1 SGDLS, CDR2 YYNGEE. The CDR3 has 14 amino acids. V lost 5 bases and J 3 bases, leaving 11 bases between the germline ends. CDR3 sequence (DNA): TGTGCCAGCAGGACCTCCCGAGACACCGGGGAGCTGTTTTTT. Translated, it gives CASRTSRDTGELFF.

This clonotype was detected a few times. The chain is built from TRBV5-4 and TRBJ2-1; 7 nucleotides match TRBD2. V trimming: 0 bases; J trimming: 6 bases; junction bases outside the gene matches: 12. This CDR3 comprises 17 residues. Germline CDR1 is SGHNT and CDR2 is YYREEE (reference sequence). Written as DNA, the CDR3 is TGTGCCAGCAGCTTGGAGGGTAGCAGCGGGGCTTTCAATGAGCAGTTCTTC. It specifies CASSLEGSSGAFNEQFF.

Many counts were recorded for this clonotype. The V gene is TRBV6-2 or TRBV6-3, the J gene TRBJ2-6, with D uncertain. Between the trimmed V and J ends, which lost 2 bases and 0 bases, there was a span of 5 bases. This CDR3 comprises 15 residues. In germline, CDR1 is MNHEY, CDR2 SVGEGT. CDR3 sequence reads: CASSYGGSGANVLTF. CDR3 sequence (DNA): TGTGCCAGCAGTTACGGCGGCTCTGGGGCCAACGTCCTGACTTTC.

This clonotype has a handful of counts. The rearrangement joins TRBV7-9 to TRBJ1-1; no clear D gene. Per germline, CDR1 SEHNR and CDR2 FQNEAQ (reference sequence). Trimming left V 3 bases short and J 4 bases short, with 9 bases between. This CDR3 contains 13 residues. The CDR3 sequence: CASSFSLLTEAFF. The CDR3 DNA is TGTGCCAGCAGCTTCTCCTTACTCACTGAAGCTTTCTTT.

The J gene is TRBJ2-1, the V gene TRBV6-2 or TRBV6-3; the match to TRBD2 covers 7 bases. The CDR3 is 18 amino acids. Germline assignment: CDR1 MNHEY and CDR2 SVGEGT. J lost 5 bases, V lost 2 bases, and 15 bases had no gene match. This chain's CDR3 is CASSYLPRGGPKNNEQFF. In DNA, the CDR3 is TGTGCCAGCAGTTACCTCCCTCGCGGGGGTCCTAAGAACAATGAGCAGTTCTTC.